This T cell receptor beta chain stems from a study of blood T cells in healthy people across ages. Background on the study: About one barcoded beta molecule per two T cells was the capture yield of template switching.

The CDR3 is 13 residues long. Germline V CDR1 and CDR2: SEHNR, FQNEAQ (reference sequence). V shed 7 bases and J 3 bases; nucleotides not matched to a gene: 3. Isolation per sample recovered at least 6 million PBMCs. Primers used in a second PCR of roughly 6 to 11 cycles were a sample-barcoded 5' primer and a J-beta primer mix. TCRdb reprocessed the 5' RACE reads via MiXCR and lists one record per CDR3 protein. The sample consists of 1.5 million to 2 million distinct CDR3 sequences, roughly 28% of them appearing once. In its sample, this clonotype was seen a few times. This clonotype was obtained from a woman aged 25 to 39 in good health. Material: blood. This sequence joins TRBV7-9 and TRBJ1-1, with 9 bases that match TRBD1. As DNA, the CDR3 is TGTGCCAGCACCTGGACAGGGGACACTGAAGCTTTCTTT. Translation gives CASTWTGDTEAFF.